This T cell receptor (beta chain) was sequenced in a study of regulatory T cells in long-lasting Graves disease. This clonotype was counted many times. According to the study, TCR beta libraries were built with iRepertoire HTBI primers and CDR3-region Arm-PCR. TCRdb re-analysed the multiplex PCR reads in MiXCR, keeping a single row per CDR3 protein. The table lists around 460,000 distinct CDR3 sequences, around a fifth of them singletons. Noted time point: persistent/refractory GD, antithyroid drugs over 5 years with positive TRAb. PBMCs were the source of the RNA used for TCR sequencing. Into tubes containing EDTA, nine milliliters of peripheral blood were drawn. The CDR3 length is 13 residues. The ends were cut back, 3 bases at V and 7 bases at J, with 13 bases in the middle. Germline CDR1 MDHEN, CDR2 SYDVKM.

This sample comprised peripheral blood mononuclear cells (PBMCs), obtained when the disease was refractory, from a patient treated with antithyroid drugs. V and J are TRBV28 and TRBJ2-7; possibly TRBD2 for D (5 bases). The sequence was collected from a female donor with Graves disease. CDR3 region: CASSFQKSGEQYF. DNA of the CDR3: TGTGCCAGCAGTTTTCAAAAATCGGGAGAGCAGTACTTC.